This T cell receptor beta chain was identified in a study of identical twins. This clonotype was found a few times. Its antigen is not known. The study's findings and limits: Surplus twin overlap in beta out-of-frame sequences was less pronounced.

TCRdb used MiXCR to reprocess the 5' RACE reads, holding one entry per CDR3 protein. The table has 400,000 to 500,000 distinct CDR3 sequences, roughly an eighth seen once. This CDR3 spans 12 amino acids. Deletions cut 7 bases from V and 2 bases from J, with 11 bases between. Germline V gene data show CDR1 as SQVTM and CDR2 as ANQGSEA. In addition, the sample was reused for a study of yellow fever vaccine responses in identical twins.

The sequence derives from a woman aged 18-29 years in good health. The chain employs TRBV29-1 and TRBJ1-2; D perhaps matches TRBD1 (5 bases). The specimen was CD4+ T cells sorted from blood. CDR3 residues: CSAEGVNYGYTF. CDR3 in DNA: TGCAGCGCAGAAGGGGTGAACTATGGCTACACCTTC. The whole variable domain, filled in from reference TRBV29-1 and TRBJ1-2, reads SAVISQKPSRDICQRGTSLTIQCQVDSQVTMMFWYRQQPGQSLTLIATANQGSEATYESGFVIDKFPISRPNLTFSTLTVSNMSPEDSSIYLCSAEGVNYGYTFGSGTRLTVV.